This T cell receptor beta chain was sequenced in a study of Tregs in tolerant kidney transplant recipients. Study results and caveats: Findings come from small patient numbers and require larger validation. No direct test of biological reproducibility was done here. Activated donor B cell expansion appeared to reveal the most relevant donor-specific TCRbeta repertoire.

Method: immunoSEQ multiplex PCR; TCRdb's copy keeps in-frame clones and lacks some. The profile shows some 70,000 clones, less than 90% of them singletons. Concerning this clone: Its antigen is as yet unknown.

Germline assignment: CDR1 SGHVS and CDR2 FNYEAQ. After removal of 3 bases from V and 6 bases from J, the junction contained 3 bases not matched to a gene. The CDR3 loop spans 14 amino acids. Thawed PBMCs were FACS-sorted into unstimulated CD4+CD25+CD127- regulatory T cells, CD4+CD25- non-regulatory cells, CD4 and CD8 cells. The chain joins TRBV7-6 to TRBJ2-5; TRBD1 matches 11 bases. The source is a human donor in good health. The material sequenced was CD4+ T cells from blood. This chain's CDR3 is CASSLGQGVKTQYF. The CDR3 DNA sequence: TGTGCCAGCAGCTTGGGACAGGGGGTGAAGACCCAGTACTTC.